A single sample gave rise to the 14 T cell receptor beta chains below, sequenced in a study of blood T cell repertoires in COVID-19. Assay: immunoSEQ multiplex PCR; the TCRdb copy retains only in-frame clones and omits some. The sample lists 270,000 or so clones; 85% to 90% were seen once. The sequencing input was peripheral blood. Source of these receptors: a woman in her twenties or thirties with COVID-19, enrolled during active disease.

The V and J genes are TRBV28 and TRBJ2-7, with 7 bases lining up with TRBD2. The germline V gene encodes CDR1 MDHEN and CDR2 SYDVKM. CDR3 size: 16 residues. The trim removed 2 bases at V and 1 base at J, leaving 8 bases unmatched. The CDR3 DNA reads TGTGCCAGCAGTTTAACTTCTAGCGGCTTTTCCTACGAGCAGTACTTC. Amino acid sequence: CASSLTSSGFSYEQYF.

This chain joins TRBV7-9 and TRBJ2-5, with 10 bases fitting TRBD2. The trim removed 4 bases at V and 1 base at J, leaving 6 bases unmatched. The CDR3 runs 16 residues. Looked up from germline, CDR1 is SEHNR and CDR2 is FQNEAQ (reference sequence). Here the CDR3 reads CASSSSGGALQETQYF. The DNA of the CDR3 is TGTGCCAGCAGCTCCAGCGGGGGGGCGCTCCAAGAGACCCAGTACTTC.

This clone showed up just once. The rearrangement uses TRBV9 and TRBJ2-7; 8 bases fit TRBD2. Germline values: CDR1 SGDLS, CDR2 YYNGEE. The CDR3 contains 14 residues. With 0 bases clipped from V and 5 bases from J, the junction kept 4 bases outside the gene matches. CDR3 sequence (DNA): TGTGCCAGCAGCGTAGGCGGGGGGAACCACGAGCAGTACTTC. Protein: CASSVGGGNHEQYF.

The V gene is TRBV25-1, the J gene TRBJ1-1; D may be TRBD1 (6 bases). V was clipped by 1 base and J by 1 base, with 10 bases between them. The CDR3 spans 15 residues. Per germline, CDR1 MGHDK and CDR2 SYGVNS. The DNA for the CDR3 is TGTGCCAGCAGTGAATGGAGGGGGGGGAACACTGAAGCTTTCTTT. As protein: CASSEWRGGNTEAFF.

V and J are TRBV19 and TRBJ1-2; D is unclear. V dropped 4 bases and J dropped 0 bases, with 6 bases sitting between them. Per the germline V gene, CDR1 is LNHDA and CDR2 is SQIVND (reference sequence). The CDR3 loop spans 13 amino acids. The CDR3 sequence: CASSTWPNYGYTF. The DNA for the CDR3 is TGTGCCAGTAGTACCTGGCCTAACTATGGCTACACCTTC.

The V and J genes are TRBV7-6 and TRBJ2-7, with D hard to call. This CDR3 spans 14 amino acids. V was cut by 2 bases and J by 0 bases, with 8 bases left in between. The germline CDR1 and CDR2 sequences are SGHVS and FNYEAQ. DNA for the CDR3: TGTGCCAGCAGCTTAACCGACAACTCCTACGAGCAGTACTTC. Its translation: CASSLTDNSYEQYF.

This chain joins TRBV7-2 and TRBJ1-1, with a possible D match to TRBD1 (5 bases). Germline CDR1 SGHTA, CDR2 FQGNSA. This CDR3 comprises 15 residues. Deletions cut 4 bases from V and 5 bases from J, with 17 bases between. In DNA form, the CDR3 reads TGTGCCAGCAGCTGGTTGGGGGGAGGTTATACTGAAGCTTTCTTT. Translated: CASSWLGGGYTEAFF.

This chain joins TRBV5-5 and TRBJ1-2, with D possibly TRBD1 on 5 matching bases. Trimming shortened V by 4 bases and J by 1 base, and 11 bases separated the two germline ends. The CDR3 loop spans 14 amino acids. CDR1 SGHKS and CDR2 YYEKEE come from the germline V gene (reference sequence). Here the CDR3 reads CASSQEQVNYGYTF. In DNA form, the CDR3 reads TGTGCCAGCAGCCAGGAACAGGTTAACTATGGCTACACCTTC.

This chain uses TRBV4-1 with TRBJ1-2, with 9 bases fitting TRBD1. The V gene's germline CDR1 is MGHRA and CDR2 YSYEKL. This CDR3 comprises 17 residues. The V gene end was trimmed by 0 bases and the J gene end by 12 bases; junction bases not matched to a gene: 17. The DNA for the CDR3 is TGCGCCAGCAGCCAAGATTGGGTAAAACAGGGGGCAAAAGGGAACACCTTC. Translating gives CASSQDWVKQGAKGNTF.

This chain uses TRBV30 with TRBJ1-4; 11 bases are a match to TRBD1. Per germline, CDR1 GTSNPN and CDR2 SVGIG (reference sequence). Trimming cost V 2 bases and J 3 bases; bases outside gene matches: 5. The CDR3 contains 16 residues. DNA for the CDR3: TGTGCCTGGAGTCCGGGACAGGGGGTCCCTAATGAAAAACTGTTTTTT. Translating it yields CAWSPGQGVPNEKLFF.

A remark on this clone: An end of the junction differs from the germline gene, which may be a read error. J is TRBJ2-7 and V is TRBV5-1; D may be TRBD1 (6 bases). The CDR3 extends over 15 amino acids. Per the germline V gene, CDR1 is SGHRS and CDR2 is YFSETQ. The CDR3 region has the DNA TGCGCCAGCAGCTTGACGACAGGCGGGTCCTCCGAGCAGTACTTC. Translation: CASSLTTGGSSEQYF. The full variable domain, in which reference TRBV5-1 and TRBJ2-7 provide the parts outside the CDR3, is KAGVTQTPRYLIKTRGQQVTLSCSPISGHRSVSWYQQTPGQGLQFLFEYFSETQRNKGNFPGRFSGRQFSNSRSEMNVSTLELGDSALYLCASSLTTGGSSEQYFGPGTRLTVT.

This chain links TRBV6-6 with TRBJ2-2, with 7 bases identical to TRBD1. The trim removed 11 bases at V and 3 bases at J, leaving 3 bases unmatched. Germline lookup yields CDR1 MNHNY and CDR2 SVGAGI (reference sequence). CDR3 size: 12 residues. The CDR3 loop is CAGQGDTGELFF. CDR3 nucleotides: TGTGCCGGCCAGGGGGACACCGGGGAGCTGTTTTTT.

The chain links TRBV3-1 (or the pseudogene TRBV3-2) to TRBJ1-3; no clear D. This CDR3 is built from 14 residues. The V and J ends lost 1 base and 3 bases respectively, with 7 bases between them. Germline values: CDR1 LGHDT, CDR2 YNNKEL (reference sequence). Here the CDR3 DNA reads TGTGCCAGCAGCCAAGGAGTCGGTGGAAACACCATATATTTT. This gives the protein CASSQGVGGNTIYF.

The V gene is TRBV7-2, the J gene TRBJ2-3; 8 bases are shared with TRBD2. This CDR3 region has 17 residues. In germline, CDR1 is SGHTA, CDR2 FQGNSA. The V gene end was trimmed by 1 base and the J gene end by 5 bases; junction bases not matched to a gene: 11. DNA of the CDR3: TGTGCCAGCAGCTTAGAACGGGCCGGGGGGGCCGGAGATACGCAGTATTTT. Translation gives CASSLERAGGAGDTQYF.